Following are 28 T cell receptor beta chains from one sample sequenced in a study of blood T cell repertoires in COVID-19. Sequencing used immunoSEQ multiplex PCR; TCRdb keeps in-frame clones, though not all of them. The sample holds 150,000 to 180,000 clones; about 73% are singletons and the top ten take roughly 1.5%. Sequencing was done on a sample of peripheral blood. These receptors all stem from a man older than 75 with acute or convalescent COVID-19.

There are a few counts of this clone. The J gene is TRBJ2-1, the V gene TRBV10-1; 8 positions match TRBD1. The germline gives CDR1 WNHNN, CDR2 SYGVQD (reference sequence). With 3 bases clipped from V and 3 bases from J, the junction kept 7 bases outside the gene matches. This CDR3 comprises 16 residues. The CDR3 DNA sequence: TGCGCCAGCAGTGACTTTTCAGGGGGCATCTACAATGAGCAGTTCTTC. Translating it yields CASSDFSGGIYNEQFF.

This chain joins TRBV19 and TRBJ1-2, with D unresolved. Germline V gene data show CDR1 as LNHDA and CDR2 as SQIVND (reference sequence). The germline V and J ends were trimmed by 6 bases and 0 bases, with 11 bases remaining between them. The CDR3 has 14 residues. CDR3 loop: CASSRRAANYGYTF. Here the CDR3 DNA reads TGTGCCAGTAGCAGGCGGGCGGCTAACTATGGCTACACCTTC. Variable domain in full (rest from reference TRBV19 and TRBJ1-2): DGGITQSPKYLFRKEGQNVTLSCEQNLNHDAMYWYRQDPGQGLRLIYYSQIVNDFQKGDIAEGYSVSREKKESFPLTVTSAQKNPTAFYLCASSRRAANYGYTFGSGTRLTVV.

The chain recombines TRBV6-2 or TRBV6-3 with TRBJ2-5, with 13 bases identical to TRBD2. This CDR3 region has 19 residues. The germline CDR1 and CDR2 sequences are MNHEY and SVGEGT. V trimming: 4 bases; J trimming: 4 bases; junction bases outside the gene matches: 15. This chain's CDR3 is CASSFPPGLAGAKRETQYF. The DNA of the CDR3 is TGTGCCAGCAGTTTCCCACCCGGACTAGCGGGGGCTAAGAGAGAGACCCAGTACTTC.

This chain joins TRBV5-1 and TRBJ1-2, with TRBD1 matching 10 bases. Unmatched junction bases numbered 5, after V lost 4 bases and J lost 2 bases. The CDR3 has 15 residues. Germline V gives CDR1 SGHRS, CDR2 YFSETQ. DNA of the CDR3: TGCGCCAGCAGCCGGGGGACAGGGGAAAACTATGGCTACACCTTC. Protein product: CASSRGTGENYGYTF.

This sequence joins TRBV11-3 and TRBJ1-4, with 9 bases that match TRBD1. CDR3 length: 14 amino acids. Germline CDR1 reads SGHNT; CDR2 reads YENEEA. Germline trimming cut 5 bases from V and 6 bases from J; bases unmatched to any gene: 4. CDR3 residues: CASSPGQGHEKLFF. CDR3 coding DNA: TGTGCCAGCAGCCCGGGACAGGGTCATGAAAAACTGTTTTTT.

The V call is TRBV6-6, the J call TRBJ1-3, with D possibly matching TRBD1 (6 bases). V was shortened by 6 bases and J by 3 bases, with 12 bases between the two germline ends. The germline V gene has CDR1 MNHNY and CDR2 SVGAGI (reference sequence). The CDR3 covers 14 residues. As DNA, the CDR3 is TGTGCCAGCAGGTCCGGGACACTTGGAAACACCATATATTTT. Its protein product is CASRSGTLGNTIYF.

The rearrangement joins TRBV4-2 to TRBJ1-1; D gene uncertain. V lost 4 bases, J lost 3 bases, and 12 bases lay in between. The germline gives CDR1 LGHNA, CDR2 YNFKEQ. The CDR3 extends over 14 amino acids. CDR3 amino acids: CASSRGDPDTEAFF. The CDR3 DNA is TGTGCCAGCAGCCGTGGAGACCCGGACACTGAAGCTTTCTTT.

V and J are TRBV6-5 and TRBJ2-7; TRBD1 might be the D (5 bases). The CDR3 is 15 amino acids. CDR1 and CDR2 (germline): MNHEY, SVGAGI. Trimming removed 8 bases at V and 5 bases at J, with 22 bases between. CDR3 protein: CASGMAGRRVNEQYF. CDR3 DNA sequence: TGTGCCAGCGGAATGGCAGGGCGCCGCGTTAACGAGCAGTACTTC.

The table lists this clone with a count of one. The chain has TRBV12-3 or TRBV12-4 and TRBJ2-1, with D possibly matching TRBD2 (5 bases). Deletions cut 7 bases from V and 9 bases from J, with 16 bases between. The CDR3 has 13 residues. The CDR3 nucleotides read TGTGCCAGCACCCGGGGTGAGGAAGGTGAGCAGTTCTTC. This gives the protein CASTRGEEGEQFF.

This clone was observed a few times. V is TRBV11-2 and J is TRBJ1-3; D is undetermined. CDR3 size: 16 residues. V was clipped by 5 bases and J by 0 bases, with 14 bases between them. CDR1 SGHAT and CDR2 FQNNGV come from the germline V gene. CDR3 sequence reads: CASSPHDTDSGNTIYF. Here the CDR3 DNA reads TGTGCCAGCAGCCCACACGACACCGACTCTGGAAACACCATATATTTT.

The chain couples TRBV7-2 to TRBJ2-1, with a tentative D call TRBD1 (8 bases). CDR1 SGHTA and CDR2 FQGNSA come from the germline V gene. CDR3 size: 15 residues. V shed 1 base and J shed 7 bases, with 14 bases lying between them. As DNA, the CDR3 is TGTGCCAGCAGCTTAGGGACAGGGAGGGAAAATGAGCAGTTCTTC. Amino acids: CASSLGTGRENEQFF.

This clone was seen at least ten times. The J gene is TRBJ1-1, the V gene TRBV29-1; D possibly corresponds to TRBD1 (5 bases). V gave up 6 bases and J gave up 4 bases, with 12 bases separating them. The CDR3 has 12 residues. The germline gives CDR1 SQVTM, CDR2 ANQGSEA. CDR3 in DNA: TGCAGCGTCACCCGGGGGAGCACTGAAGCTTTCTTT. This translates into CSVTRGSTEAFF.

The gene calls are TRBV18 and TRBJ1-1; D not resolved. From germline, CDR1 is KGHSH and CDR2 LQKENI. The CDR3 spans 14 residues. V shed 4 bases and J shed 5 bases, with 14 bases lying between them. In nucleotides, the CDR3 is TGTGCCAGCTCACGCGAGGAAGGGAGGACTGAAGCTTTCTTT. Translated: CASSREEGRTEAFF.

CDR3 amino acids: CASSSLVRGEQFF. The DNA of the CDR3 is TGCGCCAGCAGCTCCTTAGTACGCGGAGAGCAGTTCTTC. The gene calls are TRBV5-1 and TRBJ2-1; D ambiguous. CDR1 and CDR2 (germline): SGHRS, YFSETQ. The CDR3 spans 13 residues. The V end lost 3 bases, the J end lost 10 bases, and 14 bases lay between the germline ends.

This clone was counted only a few times. The chain joins TRBV29-1 to TRBJ2-3; tentative D call: TRBD2 (6 bases). Germline CDR1 reads SQVTM; CDR2 reads ANQGSEA. The V end was cut by 2 bases, the J end by 6 bases, with 12 bases between. CDR3 length: 13 amino acids. The CDR3 spells CSVEWGVGDTQYF. The CDR3 nucleotides read TGCAGCGTTGAATGGGGGGTTGGTGATACGCAGTATTTT.

The chain combines TRBV5-1 with TRBJ2-2; 7 bases align to TRBD1. CDR3 length equals 16 residues. Germline loops: CDR1 SGHRS, CDR2 YFSETQ. J lost 0 bases, V lost 6 bases, and 8 bases had no gene match. CDR3 protein: CASNTGTDPNTGELFF. The DNA for the CDR3 is TGCGCCAGCAATACCGGGACAGACCCGAACACCGGGGAGCTGTTTTTT.

In this sample, this clone turned up once. CDR3 nucleotides: TGTGCCAGCAGCTTGGGACTAGCCACCTACAATGAGCAGTTCTTC. It is translated as CASSLGLATYNEQFF. This chain joins TRBV7-9 and TRBJ2-1; the match to TRBD2 covers 9 bases. The CDR3 has 15 amino acids. The V and J ends lost 3 bases and 2 bases, in that order; junction bases with no gene match: 2. The germline gives CDR1 SEHNR, CDR2 FQNEAQ (reference sequence).

V usage is TRBV7-2 and J usage is TRBJ1-2; 9 bases fit TRBD1. There are 15 residues in the CDR3. The V segment lost 2 bases and the J segment 2 bases; nucleotides outside the gene matches: 3. Germline V gene lookup returns CDR1 SGHTA and CDR2 FQGNSA. CDR3 sequence (DNA): TGTGCCAGCAGCTTAAACAGGGGGCGAAACTATGGCTACACCTTC. The encoded protein is CASSLNRGRNYGYTF.

The chain couples TRBV25-1 to TRBJ2-1; 8 bases are shared with TRBD2. Trimming removed 3 bases from V and 5 bases from J; junction bases left unmatched: 15. The CDR3 contains 18 residues. The germline CDR1 and CDR2 sequences are MGHDK and SYGVNS. The CDR3 region has the DNA TGTGCCAGCAGTGACCCTAGGGCGGCGGGGGGTTTCAACAATGAGCAGTTCTTC. As protein: CASSDPRAAGGFNNEQFF.

This clone was counted a single time. This chain uses TRBV7-6 with TRBJ2-1, with 8 bases that match TRBD1. The CDR3 is made up of 15 amino acids. Trimming cost V 5 bases and J 4 bases; bases outside gene matches: 7. Germline CDR1 reads SGHVS; CDR2 reads FNYEAQ. The CDR3 reads CASSGLDREYNEQFF. In DNA form, the CDR3 reads TGTGCCAGCAGCGGCTTGGACAGGGAGTACAATGAGCAGTTCTTC.

This chain uses TRBV20-1 with TRBJ2-7; 8 bases are shared with TRBD1. From germline, CDR1 is DFQATT and CDR2 SNEGSKA (reference sequence). The V and J ends lost 4 bases and 5 bases, in that order; junction bases with no gene match: 1. This CDR3 comprises 11 residues. The CDR3 is CSAMTGDEQYV. The CDR3 coding sequence is TGCAGTGCTATGACAGGGGACGAGCAGTACGTC.

The chain couples TRBV12-3 or TRBV12-4 to TRBJ2-2, with no clear D. V was shortened by 8 bases and J by 2 bases, with 9 bases between the two germline ends. The CDR3 contains 13 residues. This CDR3 is CASGRSNTGELFF. CDR3 DNA sequence: TGTGCCAGCGGCCGGAGCAACACCGGGGAGCTGTTTTTT.

This chain joins TRBV5-6 and TRBJ2-5, with 8 bases identical to TRBD2. The length of the CDR3 is 15 residues. Germline V gene lookup returns CDR1 SGHDT and CDR2 YYEEEE. With V trimmed by 1 base and J by 2 bases, 4 bases remained unmatched. The CDR3 DNA sequence: TGTGCCAGCAGCTTGCGAGGACTAGCTCAAGAGACCCAGTACTTC. It specifies CASSLRGLAQETQYF. The variable domain in full, with the rest retrieved from reference TRBV5-6 and TRBJ2-5, is DAGVTQSPTHLIKTRGQQVTLRCSPKSGHDTVSWYQQALGQGPQFIFQYYEEEERQRGNFPDRFSGHQFPNYSSELNVNALLLGDSALYLCASSLRGLAQETQYFGPGTRLLVL.

This sequence joins TRBV6-1 and TRBJ1-1, with 10 bases fitting TRBD1. CDR3 size: 13 residues. CDR1 is MNHNS, CDR2 SASEGT, per germline. The V segment lost 5 bases and the J segment 6 bases; nucleotides outside the gene matches: 3. The CDR3 spells CASSSGTGAEAFF. The CDR3 nucleotides are TGTGCCAGCAGTTCCGGGACAGGGGCTGAAGCTTTCTTT.

This rearrangement joins TRBV5-1 to TRBJ2-1, with D tentatively TRBD1 (5 bases). The CDR3 contains 14 residues. With 5 bases removed from V and 1 base from J, the gap between germline ends came to 10 bases. Germline CDR1 and CDR2: SGHRS and YFSETQ. The CDR3 sequence is CASSVDRSYNEQFF. The CDR3 coding sequence is TGCGCCAGCAGTGTCGACAGATCCTACAATGAGCAGTTCTTC.

The rearrangement uses TRBV12-3 or TRBV12-4 and TRBJ2-2, with unresolved D. This CDR3 is 13 amino acids long. Trimming pared 5 bases from V and 4 bases from J, leaving 8 bases between. CDR3 sequence (DNA): TGTGCCAGCAGTACCACAGCCACCGGGGAGCTGTTTTTT. Its translation: CASSTTATGELFF.

The rearrangement uses TRBV6-1 and TRBJ2-5; D not certain. The V end was cut by 0 bases, the J end by 5 bases, with 10 bases between. CDR1 and CDR2 from the germline V gene are MNHNS and SASEGT. This CDR3 is 14 amino acids long. CDR3 sequence: CASSEAPGRETQYF. The CDR3 coding sequence is TGTGCCAGCAGTGAAGCCCCGGGTCGGGAGACCCAGTACTTC.

V gene TRBV27 combines with J gene TRBJ1-1; perhaps TRBD1 as D (5 bases). Germline CDR1 and CDR2: MNHEY and SMNVEV (reference sequence). The CDR3 covers 15 residues. Trimming shortened V by 1 base and J by 1 base, and 10 bases separated the two germline ends. The CDR3 nucleotides read TGTGCCAGCAGTTTATTGGGGCCGGGGAACACTGAAGCTTTCTTT. Residues: CASSLLGPGNTEAFF.